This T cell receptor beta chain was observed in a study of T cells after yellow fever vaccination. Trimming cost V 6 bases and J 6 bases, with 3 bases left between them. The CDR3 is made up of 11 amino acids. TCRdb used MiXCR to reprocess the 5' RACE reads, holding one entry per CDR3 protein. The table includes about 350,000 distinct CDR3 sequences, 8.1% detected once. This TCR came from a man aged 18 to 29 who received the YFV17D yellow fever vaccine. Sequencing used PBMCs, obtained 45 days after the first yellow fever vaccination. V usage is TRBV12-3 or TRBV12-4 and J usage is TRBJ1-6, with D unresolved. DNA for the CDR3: TGTGCCAGCAGACTTAATTCACCCCTCCACTTT. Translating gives CASRLNSPLHF.